Presented here are 29 T cell receptor beta chains from one specimen sequenced in a study of blood T cell repertoires in COVID-19. Profiling relied on immunoSEQ multiplex PCR, and the TCRdb table lists in-frame clones only, not all of them. The table lists over 150,000 clones, more than 75% of them singletons, with 8.3% in the top ten. The source material was peripheral blood. The source of these receptors is a woman aged 60-75 years with COVID-19, enrolled during active disease.

The chain links TRBV14 to TRBJ2-3, with 9 bases identical to TRBD2. After removal of 0 bases from V and 4 bases from J, the junction contained 8 bases not matched to a gene. This CDR3 contains 17 residues. From germline, CDR1 is SGHDN and CDR2 FVKESK. CDR3 sequence reads: CASSQDRGRGRPDTQYF. CDR3 bases: TGTGCCAGCAGCCAAGATCGCGGGAGGGGCCGTCCAGATACGCAGTATTTT.

The chain is built from TRBV6-1 and TRBJ1-3; maybe TRBD1 (5 bases). Trimming stripped 0 bases from V and 2 bases from J, with 14 bases between. Germline V gives CDR1 MNHNS, CDR2 SASEGT. This CDR3 is built from 17 residues. The CDR3 DNA is TGTGCCAGCAGTGAAGCGCGGTTGGGGGGAACTGGAAACACCATATATTTT. It is translated as CASSEARLGGTGNTIYF.

This chain uses TRBV7-3 with TRBJ2-4, with a weak D call TRBD2 (5 bases). CDR1 is SGHTA, CDR2 FQGTGA, per germline. This CDR3 has 14 amino acids. The V end was cut by 5 bases, the J end by 7 bases, with 15 bases between. The CDR3 region has the DNA TGTGCCAGCAGCACTAGGGTGGGCGGGAACATTCAGTACTTC. It encodes CASSTRVGGNIQYF.

The chain joins TRBV19 to TRBJ1-6; D unresolved. The V gene's germline CDR1 is LNHDA and CDR2 SQIVND (reference sequence). The CDR3 extends over 14 amino acids. V dropped 6 bases and J dropped 4 bases, with 10 bases sitting between them. In DNA, the CDR3 is TGTGCCAGTAGGAGGGAAACGTATAATTCACCCCTCCACTTT. This codes for CASRRETYNSPLHF.

This clone has only one observation. This chain links TRBV14 with TRBJ2-5, with a weak D call TRBD1 (5 bases). Trimming cost V 2 bases and J 6 bases, with 16 bases left between them. This CDR3 has 15 amino acids. Germline CDR1 SGHDN, CDR2 FVKESK. Here the CDR3 DNA reads TGTGCCAGCAGCCAAATTGAAGGGGCTCGGAAGACCCAGTACTTC. Its translation is CASSQIEGARKTQYF.

The chain links TRBV2 to TRBJ1-1; D remains unclear. Deletions cut 3 bases from V and 5 bases from J, with 13 bases between. The CDR3 totals 14 residues. Germline assignment: CDR1 SNHLY and CDR2 FYNNEI. CDR3 nucleotide sequence: TGTGCCAGCAGTGAGAGAGGGTTAGCGACTGAAGCTTTCTTT. This encodes CASSERGLATEAFF.

The genes are TRBV11-3 and TRBJ1-3; 8 bases line up with TRBD1. This CDR3 is 15 amino acids long. Trimming took 5 bases from V and 2 from J; bases not matched to a gene: 5. The germline CDR1 and CDR2 sequences are SGHNT and YENEEA. CDR3 amino acids: CASSPGGQAGNTIYF. The CDR3 bases are TGTGCCAGCAGCCCAGGGGGACAGGCTGGAAACACCATATATTTT.

This sequence joins TRBV6-5 and TRBJ2-7, with D possibly TRBD2 on 6 matching bases. The CDR3 contains 15 residues. Trimming pared 3 bases from V and 2 bases from J, leaving 14 bases between. Looked up from germline, CDR1 is MNHEY and CDR2 is SVGAGI. CDR3 nucleotide sequence: TGTGCCAGCAGTTATCGGGGTAGCGGTACCTACGAGCAGTACTTC. This gives the protein CASSYRGSGTYEQYF.

The J gene is TRBJ2-1, the V gene TRBV7-4, with a possible D match to TRBD1 (6 bases). The ends were cut back, 4 bases at V and 5 bases at J, with 9 bases in the middle. CDR1 SGHVT and CDR2 SQSDAQ come from the germline V gene. This CDR3 is built from 13 residues. This CDR3 is CASSYPGDNEQFF. The CDR3 DNA reads TGTGCCAGCAGCTACCCAGGGGACAATGAGCAGTTCTTC.

A single count supports this clone. V gene TRBV11-2 combines with J gene TRBJ2-3; 9 bases fit TRBD1. From germline, CDR1 is SGHAT and CDR2 FQNNGV. This CDR3 is built from 16 residues. The V and J ends lost 5 bases and 1 base, in that order; junction bases with no gene match: 7. The CDR3 coding sequence is TGTGCCAGCAGCCTCGGACAGGGGTCGGGCACAGATACGCAGTATTTT. Translation: CASSLGQGSGTDTQYF.

This rearrangement joins TRBV12-5 to TRBJ1-6, with D tentatively TRBD1 (5 bases). Germline lookup yields CDR1 LGHNT and CDR2 FRNRAP. Trimming stripped 4 bases from V and 8 bases from J, with 15 bases between. The CDR3 is 15 amino acids. The CDR3 nucleotides read TGTGCTAGTGGTTCCGGGGGGAGGCTGTATTCACCCCTCCACTTT. This gives the protein CASGSGGRLYSPLHF.

This clone has only a few counts. This chain uses TRBV5-1 with TRBJ2-2, with D perhaps matching TRBD2 (6 bases). The CDR3 totals 14 residues. V dropped 3 bases and J dropped 4 bases, with 10 bases sitting between them. The germline gives CDR1 SGHRS, CDR2 YFSETQ. In DNA, the CDR3 is TGCGCCAGCAGCTCTCCCGGGGGCACCGGGGAGCTGTTTTTT. Translation: CASSSPGGTGELFF.

The J gene is TRBJ2-7, the V gene TRBV3-1 (or the pseudogene TRBV3-2); the match to TRBD1 covers 7 bases. The CDR3 sequence is 17 residues long. Trimming at V came to 2 bases and at J to 4 bases, leaving 14 bases not matched to a gene. Germline values: CDR1 LGHDT, CDR2 YNNKEL (reference sequence). CDR3 sequence reads: CASSQYPFRTGSYEQYF. CDR3 DNA: TGTGCCAGCAGCCAATACCCCTTCCGGACAGGATCTTACGAGCAGTACTTC.

The chain joins TRBV6-2 or TRBV6-3 to TRBJ1-2, with no clear D. Germline V gene sequence: CDR1 MNHEY, CDR2 SVGEGT. This CDR3 is 15 amino acids long. Trimming removed 5 bases at V and 3 bases at J, with 16 bases between. CDR3 residues: CASSPTERADYGYTF. In nucleotides, the CDR3 is TGTGCCAGCAGTCCGACCGAGAGAGCGGACTATGGCTACACCTTC.

The sample holds one count of this clone. The chain uses TRBV14 and TRBJ1-5; D possibly corresponds to TRBD1 (5 bases). The CDR3 runs to 14 residues. Trimming took 3 bases from V and 2 from J, leaving 8 bases between them. CDR1 is SGHDN, CDR2 FVKESK, per germline. CDR3 region: CASSQAGCNQPQHF. In DNA, the CDR3 is TGTGCCAGCAGCCAGGCAGGGTGCAATCAGCCCCAGCATTTT.

This clone was seen once. The CDR3 spells CASSRQVILNTEAFF. The CDR3 DNA reads TGTGCCAGCAGCCGACAGGTGATTCTGAACACTGAAGCTTTCTTT. This chain uses TRBV5-8 with TRBJ1-1, with D perhaps TRBD1 (6 bases). CDR3 size: 15 residues. The germline CDR1 and CDR2 sequences are SGHTS and YDEGEE. The V and J ends lost 4 bases and 0 bases respectively, with 13 bases between them.

The J gene is TRBJ1-1, the V gene TRBV2; 8 bases fit TRBD1. The germline CDR1 and CDR2 sequences are SNHLY and FYNNEI. The CDR3 sequence is 14 residues long. J gave up 2 bases and V 8 bases, and 7 bases lay outside the gene matches. CDR3 sequence (DNA): TGTGCCAGCCTCCGGACAGGGATAAACACTGAAGCTTTCTTT. The encoded protein is CASLRTGINTEAFF.

This chain links TRBV12-3 or TRBV12-4 with TRBJ1-2; 8 nucleotides match TRBD1. The CDR3 is made up of 12 amino acids. V lost 6 bases to trimming and J lost 7 bases; unmatched junction nucleotides: 4. CDR3 bases: TGTGCCAGCAGCCGGACAGGGTTTGGCTACACCTTC. It codes for CASSRTGFGYTF.

The chain joins TRBV6-5 to TRBJ2-7, with D possibly TRBD1 on 6 matching bases. The CDR3 sequence is 13 residues long. Germline CDR1 is MNHEY and CDR2 is SVGAGI. V was trimmed by 8 bases and J by 1 base, leaving 12 bases between them. This CDR3 is CASRLGQSYEQYF. The CDR3 DNA reads TGTGCCAGCCGCTTAGGACAGTCCTACGAGCAGTACTTC.

The rearrangement links TRBV7-9 to TRBJ1-6; 7 bases are shared with TRBD1. Germline values: CDR1 SEHNR, CDR2 FQNEAQ (reference sequence). This CDR3 has 15 residues. Trimming at V came to 5 bases and at J to 8 bases, leaving 9 bases not matched to a gene. The CDR3 nucleotides are TGTGCCAGCAGCGCCCCGGGACAGACTCATTCACCCCTCCACTTT. This codes for CASSAPGQTHSPLHF.

In its sample, this clone was seen once. The gene calls are TRBV19 and TRBJ1-4; 9 bases map to TRBD1. The CDR3 contains 15 residues. Germline assignment: CDR1 LNHDA and CDR2 SQIVND (reference sequence). Trimming removed 4 bases from V and 8 bases from J; junction bases left unmatched: 8. The CDR3 DNA is TGTGCCAGTAGTAGTACAGGGGGCACTAGCGAAAAACTGTTTTTT. This codes for CASSSTGGTSEKLFF.

The chain carries TRBV18 and TRBJ1-2; tentative D call: TRBD1 (5 bases). V lost 3 bases to trimming and J lost 4 bases, with 9 bases between them. From germline, CDR1 is KGHSH and CDR2 LQKENI. This CDR3 region has 13 residues. The CDR3 region has the DNA TGTGCCAGCTCACCGGCAGACAGCTATGGCTACACCTTC. Its translation is CASSPADSYGYTF.

The chain carries TRBV5-1 and TRBJ2-5, with D perhaps matching TRBD2 (5 bases). The CDR3 is 16 residues long. Germline-derived CDR1 and CDR2 are SGHRS and YFSETQ. The V end was cut by 0 bases, the J end by 0 bases, with 12 bases between. The CDR3 loop is CASSLEASLYQETQYF. DNA of the CDR3: TGCGCCAGCAGCTTGGAGGCTAGCTTGTACCAAGAGACCCAGTACTTC. Full variable domain (outside the CDR3, taken from reference TRBV5-1 and TRBJ2-5): KAGVTQTPRYLIKTRGQQVTLSCSPISGHRSVSWYQQTPGQGLQFLFEYFSETQRNKGNFPGRFSGRQFSNSRSEMNVSTLELGDSALYLCASSLEASLYQETQYFGPGTRLLVL.

The gene calls are TRBV19 and TRBJ1-2; possibly TRBD1 for D (5 bases). The V end was cut by 2 bases, the J end by 7 bases, with 11 bases between. Germline values: CDR1 LNHDA, CDR2 SQIVND (reference sequence). The CDR3 spans 13 residues. The CDR3 reads CASSIIGGAGYTF. CDR3 in DNA: TGTGCCAGTAGTATAATCGGGGGAGCTGGCTACACCTTC.

The gene calls are TRBV18 and TRBJ1-2; 11 bases align to TRBD1. Germline-derived CDR1 and CDR2 are KGHSH and LQKENI. This CDR3 is built from 15 residues. J lost 7 bases, V lost 4 bases, and 8 bases had no gene match. This CDR3 is CASSLPDRGLGGYTF. CDR3 nucleotide sequence: TGTGCCAGCTCACTACCGGACAGGGGGCTGGGTGGCTACACCTTC.

The rearrangement joins TRBV6-5 to TRBJ1-1; D is unclear. The CDR3 has 10 residues. CDR1 and CDR2 (germline): MNHEY, SVGAGI. Between the trimmed V and J ends, which lost 9 bases and 7 bases, there was a span of 9 bases. This chain's CDR3 is CASVKNEAFF. The CDR3 region has the DNA TGTGCCAGTGTTAAAAATGAAGCTTTCTTT.

The rearrangement joins TRBV5-1 to TRBJ1-1; D perhaps matches TRBD1 (6 bases). Trimming stripped 4 bases from V and 0 bases from J, with 25 bases between. The CDR3 has 19 residues. From germline, CDR1 is SGHRS and CDR2 YFSETQ. CDR3 protein: CASSPYTPGAIIMNTEAFF. The CDR3 DNA reads TGCGCCAGCAGCCCCTATACGCCAGGGGCAATCATTATGAACACTGAAGCTTTCTTT.

The CDR3 spells CASSPGGGGYTF. The CDR3 nucleotides are TGTGCCAGCAGCCCCGGCGGGGGTGGCTACACCTTC. The chain combines TRBV3-1 (or the pseudogene TRBV3-2) with TRBJ1-2; weak D call: TRBD1 (5 bases). Trimming cost V 4 bases and J 7 bases, with 10 bases left between them. The CDR3 runs to 12 residues. Germline V gene sequence: CDR1 LGHDT, CDR2 YNNKEL (reference sequence).

This clone showed up just once. J is TRBJ1-4 and V is TRBV6-5; maybe TRBD1 (5 bases). The CDR3 runs to 15 residues. V lost 5 bases and J lost 7, with 17 bases in between. Germline V lookup: CDR1 MNHEY, CDR2 SVGAGI. The CDR3 DNA follows: TGTGCCAGCAGTCGGAGTACAGGACGGCCTGAAAAACTGTTTTTT. Residues: CASSRSTGRPEKLFF.